This entry describes one TCR beta chain. These data are taken from a study of shared T cell receptors in the human thymus. The CDR3 totals 14 residues. CDR1 KGHSH and CDR2 LQKENI come from the germline V gene. J lost 4 bases, V lost 2 bases, and 5 bases had no gene match. Assay used: immunoSEQ multiplex PCR; TCRdb lists only in-frame clones, some missing. Counted here are roughly 410,000 clones, 95% occurring once; the ten biggest clones make up roughly 0.021%. This TCR was sampled from a human donor. Sample: thymocytes. This rearrangement joins TRBV18 to TRBJ2-7; 7 nucleotides match TRBD1. CDR3 sequence: CASSPLDRWYEQYF. Here the CDR3 DNA reads TGTGCCAGCTCACCATTGGACAGGTGGTACGAGCAGTACTTC.